These 20 T cell receptor beta chains originate from one sample sequenced in a study of blood T cells in healthy people across ages. A second PCR of 7 to 11 cycles used a sample-barcoded 5' primer and a J-beta primer mix. A single record per CDR3 protein comes from TCRdb applying MiXCR to the 5' RACE reads. The sample carries about 1.8 million distinct CDR3 sequences, roughly 50% recorded once. What was sequenced was blood. All receptors come from a middle-aged woman in good health.

The chain has TRBV4-3 and TRBJ2-3; 7 nucleotides align to TRBD2. The length of the CDR3 is 15 residues. In germline, CDR1 is LGHNA, CDR2 YSLEER. V gave up 5 bases and J gave up 0 bases; unmatched junction bases: 5. CDR3 residues: CASSVGAGSTDTQYF. In DNA, the CDR3 is TGCGCCAGCAGCGTGGGAGCGGGGAGCACAGATACGCAGTATTTT.

This clonotype was detected only a few times. The chain joins TRBV12-3 or TRBV12-4 to TRBJ2-2, with a possible D match to TRBD2 (5 bases). Trimming removed 1 base at V and 3 bases at J, with 6 bases between. The CDR3 is 14 residues long. CDR3 DNA: TGTGCCAGCAGTTTAGGGGGAGACACCGGGGAGCTGTTTTTT. It encodes CASSLGGDTGELFF.

The table lists this clonotype with a count of one. V gene TRBV10-3 combines with J gene TRBJ2-5; TRBD2 matches 7 bases. Trimming removed 6 bases from V and 11 bases from J; junction bases left unmatched: 12. In germline, CDR1 is ENHRY, CDR2 SYGVKD. CDR3 size: 13 residues. The DNA of the CDR3 is TGTGCCATCAGGGGGGAGGGCGAGAATGAGCAGTACTTC. Translated, it gives CAIRGEGENEQYF.

This rearrangement joins TRBV18 to TRBJ2-1; the D is unclear. V was clipped by 3 bases and J by 0 bases, with 12 bases between them. Germline assignment: CDR1 KGHSH and CDR2 LQKENI. The CDR3 runs to 16 residues. The DNA of the CDR3 is TGTGCCAGCTCACCGATAGCCCCTAGCTCCTACAATGAGCAGTTCTTC. The encoded protein is CASSPIAPSSYNEQFF.

This sequence joins TRBV6-1 and TRBJ2-1; the D is unclear. Trimming removed 3 bases from V and 5 bases from J, with 11 bases in between. Germline CDR1 reads MNHNS; CDR2 reads SASEGT. The CDR3 runs 14 residues. DNA for the CDR3: TGTGCCAGCAGTGAGGTGGGCGGAAACAATGAGCAGTTCTTC. Its protein is CASSEVGGNNEQFF.

This chain connects TRBV5-8 to TRBJ2-1, with TRBD2 as a possible D gene (6 bases). Trimming took off 4 bases at V and 8 bases at J, with 22 bases between the two ends. This CDR3 is built from 16 residues. The germline gives CDR1 SGHTS, CDR2 YDEGEE. The CDR3 nucleotides are TGTGCCAGCAGCCGGGTCCCGAGCGGGCTTACGGATGAGCAGTTCTTC. Translation: CASSRVPSGLTDEQFF. The full variable domain, with the rest looked up from reference TRBV5-8 and TRBJ2-1, is EAGVTQSPTHLIKTRGQQATLRCSPISGHTSVYWYQQALGLGLQFLLWYDEGEERNRGNFPPRFSGRQFPNYSSELNVNALELEDSALYLCASSRVPSGLTDEQFFGPGTRLTVL.

This chain connects TRBV5-1 to TRBJ2-2; D is ambiguous. The V gene lost 4 bases and the J gene lost 0 bases, with 7 bases spanning the gap. Germline V CDR1 and CDR2: SGHRS, YFSETQ. This CDR3 comprises 14 residues. The CDR3 protein is CASSIYTNTGELFF. The DNA of the CDR3 is TGCGCCAGCAGCATATACACGAACACCGGGGAGCTGTTTTTT.

This clonotype was found a few times. V is TRBV4-2 and J is TRBJ2-4, with D hard to call. V was shortened by 0 bases and J by 6 bases, with 6 bases between the two germline ends. This CDR3 spans 13 amino acids. CDR1 is LGHNA and CDR2 is YNFKEQ in the germline V gene. CDR3 amino acids: CASSQDAVNIQYF. The CDR3 DNA is TGTGCCAGCAGCCAAGATGCCGTAAACATTCAGTACTTC.

This clonotype has just a few counts. V is TRBV20-1 and J is TRBJ1-2, with D unclear. Germline lookup yields CDR1 DFQATT and CDR2 SNEGSKA (reference sequence). Trimming pared 5 bases from V and 4 bases from J, leaving 14 bases between. The CDR3 totals 13 residues. The CDR3 DNA sequence: TGCAGTGCTCCTCACACGCAGGCCTATGGCTACACCTTC. This encodes CSAPHTQAYGYTF.

J is TRBJ1-4 and V is TRBV7-9; no reliable D call. The CDR3 is made up of 16 amino acids. Germline V gives CDR1 SEHNR, CDR2 FQNEAQ (reference sequence). The V gene lost 5 bases and the J gene lost 0 bases, with 13 bases spanning the gap. CDR3 DNA: TGTGCCAGCAGCCCCCTCCCGGGATCAACTAATGAAAAACTGTTTTTT. It encodes CASSPLPGSTNEKLFF.

This clonotype was counted a few times. The chain joins TRBV29-1 to TRBJ2-7, with 7 bases lining up with TRBD2. Unmatched junction bases numbered 11, after V lost 7 bases and J lost 2 bases. Germline V CDR1 and CDR2: SQVTM, ANQGSEA. The CDR3 totals 14 residues. The CDR3 loop reads CSASGRDYPYEQYF. The DNA of the CDR3 is TGCAGCGCCTCGGGTCGGGACTACCCCTACGAGCAGTACTTC.

A few counts support this clonotype. V is TRBV20-1 and J is TRBJ2-7, with D tentatively TRBD2 (6 bases). Per germline, CDR1 DFQATT and CDR2 SNEGSKA (reference sequence). With 3 bases removed from V and 0 bases from J, the gap between germline ends came to 9 bases. This CDR3 is built from 13 residues. The CDR3 bases are TGCAGTGCTAGGGAGGGTTACTCCTACGAGCAGTACTTC. This gives the protein CSAREGYSYEQYF.

There are a few counts of this clonotype. The gene calls are TRBV16 and TRBJ1-2, with D perhaps matching TRBD1 (5 bases). The CDR3 contains 14 residues. CDR1 and CDR2 from the germline V gene are KGHSY and FQNENV. V shed 7 bases and J shed 3 bases, with 15 bases lying between them. The CDR3 region is CASTYGDSDYGYTF. For the CDR3, the DNA is TGTGCCAGCACCTACGGAGACAGTGACTATGGCTACACCTTC.

The chain is built from TRBV7-9 and TRBJ2-7; D gene unclear. The J call may not be correct, given that the DNA end is closer to TRBJ2-1. The CDR3 extends over 14 amino acids. Looked up from germline, CDR1 is SEHNR and CDR2 is FQNEAQ (reference sequence). CDR3 residues: CASSPLPVITEQFF. The CDR3 nucleotides are TGTGCCAGCAGCCCCCTACCGGTGATTACTGAGCAGTTCTTC.

The chain has TRBV27 and TRBJ1-4; D gene ambiguous. V was trimmed by 5 bases and J by 8 bases, leaving 12 bases between them. The CDR3 is 13 residues long. Germline V gene lookup returns CDR1 MNHEY and CDR2 SMNVEV (reference sequence). CDR3 amino acids: CASSPSRMEKLFF. The CDR3 bases are TGTGCCAGCAGTCCTTCCCGGATGGAAAAACTGTTTTTT.

The DNA for the CDR3 is TGTGCCAGCAGCCTCAACAGGGGACGAACCTACGAGCAGTACTTC. This encodes CASSLNRGRTYEQYF. This rearrangement joins TRBV7-2 to TRBJ2-7; 7 bases are a match to TRBD1. V lost 5 bases and J lost 2; bases outside the gene matches: 9. Germline-derived CDR1 and CDR2 are SGHTA and FQGNSA. The CDR3 is made up of 15 amino acids. The complete variable domain, with remaining parts taken from reference TRBV7-2 and TRBJ2-7, reads GAGVSQSPSNKVTEKGKDVELRCDPISGHTALYWYRQSLGQGLEFLIYFQGNSAPDKSGLPSDRFSAERTGGSVSTLTIQRTQQEDSAVYLCASSLNRGRTYEQYFGPGTRLTVT.

This clonotype showed up just a few times. The chain has TRBV15 and TRBJ1-2; no clear D. The CDR3 is 16 residues long. V lost 0 bases and J 0 bases, leaving 11 bases between the germline ends. CDR1 and CDR2 from the germline V gene are LNHNV and YYDKDF (reference sequence). The CDR3 loop reads CATSRDTGISNYGYTF. DNA for the CDR3: TGTGCCACCAGCAGAGATACGGGAATTTCTAACTATGGCTACACCTTC.

The V gene is TRBV12-3 or TRBV12-4, the J gene TRBJ1-5; D is perhaps TRBD1 (6 bases). V dropped 7 bases and J dropped 6 bases, with 19 bases sitting between them. The CDR3 is 15 residues long. CDR3: CASIREGQGGQPQHF. The CDR3 bases are TGTGCCAGCATTCGAGAGGGGCAAGGGGGTCAGCCCCAGCATTTT.

This clonotype occurred a few times. CDR3 nucleotide sequence: TGCAGTGCTAGGACAGGGGAGGGCTACAATGAGCAGTTCTTC. Translated: CSARTGEGYNEQFF. The genes are TRBV20-1 and TRBJ2-1; tentative D call: TRBD1 (8 bases). CDR1 DFQATT and CDR2 SNEGSKA come from the germline V gene (reference sequence). V lost 3 bases and J 3 bases, leaving 12 bases between the germline ends. This CDR3 spans 14 amino acids.

The chain joins TRBV2 to TRBJ1-2; D gene ambiguous. V lost 2 bases and J lost 4, with 11 bases in between. Germline CDR1 SNHLY, CDR2 FYNNEI. CDR3 length equals 14 residues. Here the CDR3 reads CASSERADFYGYTF. Here the CDR3 DNA reads TGTGCCAGCAGTGAAAGGGCAGACTTCTATGGCTACACCTTC. The entire variable domain, with the rest obtained from reference TRBV2 and TRBJ1-2, is as follows: EPEVTQTPSHQVTQMGQEVILRCVPISNHLYFYWYRQILGQKVEFLVSFYNNEISEKSEIFDDQFSVERPDGSNFTLKIRSTKLEDSAMYFCASSERADFYGYTFGSGTRLTVV.